These 18 T cell receptor beta chains originate from one sample sequenced in a study of T-cell reconstitution after alpha-beta-depleted transplantation in children. Unique molecular identifiers were incorporated into the prepared TCRbeta library. MiXCR, applied by TCRdb to the PCR reads, yields one record per CDR3 protein. The data show 240,000 or so distinct CDR3 sequences, more than 10% seen once. The starting material was PBMCs from the stem cell graft donor, obtained from the stem cell graft. These receptor sequences come from a human donor who donated a stem cell graft to a child with acute lymphoblastic leukemia.

This clonotype was seen many times. This chain connects TRBV2 to TRBJ2-1, with a possible D match to TRBD2 (5 bases). Germline CDR1 is SNHLY and CDR2 is FYNNEI. The length of the CDR3 is 16 residues. The V end lost 7 bases, the J end lost 0 bases, and 16 bases lay between the germline ends. The CDR3 protein is CASTEGHPGSYNEQFF. Here the CDR3 DNA reads TGTGCCAGCACCGAGGGCCACCCGGGCTCCTACAATGAGCAGTTCTTC.

This clonotype was seen repeatedly, ten times or more. The chain uses TRBV25-1 and TRBJ1-3; a weak D match, TRBD1 (5 bases). The CDR3 length is 14 residues. V gave up 8 bases and J gave up 1 base, with 12 bases separating them. Germline assignment: CDR1 MGHDK and CDR2 SYGVNS. The chain's CDR3 is CASRDAGSGNTIYF. The CDR3 DNA reads as TGTGCCAGCCGGGACGCAGGTTCTGGAAACACCATATATTTT.

Only a few counts were recorded for this clonotype. The gene calls are TRBV7-2 and TRBJ2-7; weak D call: TRBD2 (6 bases). The V gene lost 1 base and the J gene lost 7 bases, with 17 bases spanning the gap. Germline assignment: CDR1 SGHTA and CDR2 FQGNSA. The CDR3 loop spans 15 amino acids. The CDR3 here is CASSLVVGRRGEQYF. The CDR3, as DNA: TGTGCCAGCAGCTTAGTAGTTGGCAGGAGGGGAGAGCAGTACTTC.

This clonotype was counted ten times or more. The chain has TRBV9 and TRBJ1-3, with a possible D match to TRBD1 (5 bases). V was pared by 3 bases and J by 0 bases, with 13 bases between. The length of the CDR3 is 16 residues. The germline V gene has CDR1 SGDLS and CDR2 YYNGEE. This CDR3 is CASSGTTARSGNTIYF. DNA for the CDR3: TGTGCCAGCAGCGGTACGACAGCCCGCTCTGGAAACACCATATATTTT.

This clonotype was observed many times. The chain joins TRBV9 to TRBJ1-1, with 12 bases aligning to TRBD1. The CDR3 is 18 residues long. CDR1 is SGDLS and CDR2 is YYNGEE in the germline V gene. The junction had 12 bases not matched to a gene; V was cut back by 4 bases and J by 2 bases. The CDR3, as DNA: TGTGCCAGCAGCCCTAATCCGGGACAGGGGGCGCGTAACACTGAAGCTTTCTTT. It yields the protein CASSPNPGQGARNTEAFF.

The J gene is TRBJ2-1, the V gene TRBV30; the match to TRBD1 covers 8 bases. The trim removed 2 bases at V and 6 bases at J, leaving 6 bases unmatched. Germline CDR1 and CDR2: GTSNPN and SVGIG (reference sequence). The CDR3 contains 14 residues. The CDR3 here is CAWSQGAVSNEQFF. The CDR3 DNA is TGTGCCTGGAGTCAGGGGGCAGTAAGCAATGAGCAGTTCTTC.

This clonotype was picked up many times. The chain carries TRBV6-5 and TRBJ1-1; possible D gene TRBD1, 5 bases. Germline V gene data show CDR1 as MNHEY and CDR2 as SVGAGI. V was trimmed by 7 bases and J by 5 bases, leaving 14 bases between them. CDR3 length equals 13 residues. The CDR3 DNA reads TGTGCCAGCACCCAGTCCTGGGGGACTGAAGCTTTCTTT. Translated, it gives CASTQSWGTEAFF.

This clonotype was observed at least ten times. V and J are TRBV7-2 and TRBJ1-2; tentative D call: TRBD1 (5 bases). V was clipped by 0 bases and J by 3 bases, with 5 bases between them. CDR3 size: 13 residues. The germline V gene has CDR1 SGHTA and CDR2 FQGNSA. The CDR3 DNA is TGTGCCAGCAGCTTAGCACAGGACTATGGCTACACCTTC. This sequence encodes CASSLAQDYGYTF. Full variable domain (outside the CDR3, taken from reference TRBV7-2 and TRBJ1-2): GAGVSQSPSNKVTEKGKDVELRCDPISGHTALYWYRQSLGQGLEFLIYFQGNSAPDKSGLPSDRFSAERTGGSVSTLTIQRTQQEDSAVYLCASSLAQDYGYTFGSGTRLTVV.

This clonotype was counted ten times or more. The chain uses TRBV7-2 and TRBJ2-7; D possibly corresponds to TRBD1 (6 bases). Germline-derived CDR1 and CDR2 are SGHTA and FQGNSA. This CDR3 is built from 17 residues. Deletions cut 2 bases from V and 3 bases from J, with 20 bases between. The CDR3 DNA is TGTGCCAGCAGCTTACAGTACTCCGGGACCAGGGGCTACGAGCAGTACTTC. Encoded protein: CASSLQYSGTRGYEQYF.

Regarding this clonotype: One junction end disagrees with the germline gene, perhaps due to a read error. The rearrangement uses TRBV7-7 and TRBJ2-3; 9 bases fit TRBD1. The CDR3 is 14 amino acids. The germline gives CDR1 SSHAT, CDR2 FNYEAQ (reference sequence). In DNA, the CDR3 is TGTGCTAGCAGCGTAGACAGGGGGACAGATACGCAGTATTTT. Amino acids: CASSVDRGTDTQYF.

This clonotype was observed at least ten times. The J gene is TRBJ1-1, the V gene TRBV7-9; D might be TRBD1 (6 bases). V was pared by 3 bases and J by 7 bases, with 12 bases between. The length of the CDR3 is 13 residues. CDR1 is SEHNR, CDR2 FQNEAQ, per germline (reference sequence). The CDR3 region is CASSFSGAGEAFF. CDR3 DNA sequence: TGTGCCAGCAGCTTCTCGGGGGCTGGTGAAGCTTTCTTT.

This clonotype was counted at least ten times. The chain links TRBV5-1 to TRBJ1-5; TRBD1 is a possible D gene (5 bases). Per germline, CDR1 SGHRS and CDR2 YFSETQ. V lost 2 bases and J lost 2, with 8 bases in between. The CDR3 runs 14 residues. This CDR3 reads CASSFAGGNQPQHF. CDR3 bases: TGCGCCAGCAGCTTCGCGGGGGGCAATCAGCCCCAGCATTTT.

Ten or more counts support this clonotype. The gene calls are TRBV7-2 and TRBJ2-1, with 8 bases that match TRBD2. V was pared by 5 bases and J by 0 bases, with 12 bases of the junction left unmatched. Germline lookup yields CDR1 SGHTA and CDR2 FQGNSA. The CDR3 has 18 amino acids. CDR3: CASSLTSGGLSSYNEQFF. DNA for the CDR3: TGTGCCAGCAGCCTAACCAGCGGGGGACTCAGCTCCTACAATGAGCAGTTCTTC.

The chain uses TRBV5-1 and TRBJ2-1; 10 bases align to TRBD2. The V gene end was trimmed by 4 bases and the J gene end by 7 bases; junction bases not matched to a gene: 14. The CDR3 runs to 17 residues. Per the germline V gene, CDR1 is SGHRS and CDR2 is YFSETQ. The CDR3 loop reads CASSLGPKLAGINEQFF. The DNA for the CDR3 is TGCGCCAGCAGCCTGGGACCCAAACTAGCGGGAATTAATGAGCAGTTCTTC. Complete variable domain (other parts from reference TRBV5-1 and TRBJ2-1): KAGVTQTPRYLIKTRGQQVTLSCSPISGHRSVSWYQQTPGQGLQFLFEYFSETQRNKGNFPGRFSGRQFSNSRSEMNVSTLELGDSALYLCASSLGPKLAGINEQFFGPGTRLTVL.

This clonotype was recorded many times. V gene TRBV4-3 combines with J gene TRBJ2-7, with TRBD1 matching 7 bases. V trimming: 0 bases; J trimming: 0 bases; junction bases outside the gene matches: 8. Germline values: CDR1 LGHNA, CDR2 YSLEER. The CDR3 is made up of 17 amino acids. CDR3 loop: CASSQDRDSHFSYEQYF. The CDR3 DNA follows: TGCGCCAGCAGCCAAGACCGGGACAGCCACTTCTCCTACGAGCAGTACTTC.

This clonotype was recorded many times. The chain has TRBV7-2 and TRBJ2-7, with D perhaps TRBD1 (5 bases). The CDR3 is 16 residues long. CDR1 is SGHTA, CDR2 FQGNSA, per germline. Trimming stripped 3 bases from V and 0 bases from J, with 15 bases between. Here the CDR3 DNA reads TGTGCCAGCAGCTTGTGGGCAGGGCCTAGCTCCTACGAGCAGTACTTC. It specifies CASSLWAGPSSYEQYF. The complete variable domain, with remaining parts taken from reference TRBV7-2 and TRBJ2-7, reads GAGVSQSPSNKVTEKGKDVELRCDPISGHTALYWYRQSLGQGLEFLIYFQGNSAPDKSGLPSDRFSAERTGGSVSTLTIQRTQQEDSAVYLCASSLWAGPSSYEQYFGPGTRLTVT.

The sample holds many counts of this clonotype. The chain combines TRBV9 with TRBJ2-1; 10 bases are shared with TRBD2. The CDR3 is 17 amino acids. V shed 0 bases, J shed 8 bases, and the junction held 11 bases outside the gene matches. The germline CDR1 and CDR2 sequences are SGDLS and YYNGEE. Here the CDR3 reads CASSVAPLAGGGYEQFF. DNA of the CDR3: TGTGCCAGCAGCGTAGCTCCCTTAGCGGGAGGCGGATATGAGCAGTTCTTC.

This chain uses TRBV14 with TRBJ2-3, with TRBD2 matching 10 bases. The CDR3 contains 17 residues. Germline-derived CDR1 and CDR2 are SGHDN and FVKESK. V trimming: 1 base; J trimming: 3 bases; junction bases outside the gene matches: 7. CDR3 DNA sequence: TGTGCCAGCAGCCAAGGAAGCGGGGGGGCCGTTACAGATACGCAGTATTTT. Translating gives CASSQGSGGAVTDTQYF.